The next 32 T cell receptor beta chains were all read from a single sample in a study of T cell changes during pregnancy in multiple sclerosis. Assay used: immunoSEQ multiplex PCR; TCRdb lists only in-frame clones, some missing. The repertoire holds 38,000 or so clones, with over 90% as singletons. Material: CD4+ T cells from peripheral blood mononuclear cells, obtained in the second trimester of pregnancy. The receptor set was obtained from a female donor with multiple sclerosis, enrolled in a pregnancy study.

The CDR3 here is CASSESQSNTGELFF. The CDR3 coding sequence is TGCGCCAGCAGTGAGTCGCAGTCGAACACCGGGGAGCTGTTTTTT. J is TRBJ2-2 and V is TRBV10-1; D is undetermined. Germline CDR1 reads WNHNN; CDR2 reads SYGVQD (reference sequence). Deletions cut 0 bases from V and 0 bases from J, with 5 bases between. CDR3 length: 15 residues.

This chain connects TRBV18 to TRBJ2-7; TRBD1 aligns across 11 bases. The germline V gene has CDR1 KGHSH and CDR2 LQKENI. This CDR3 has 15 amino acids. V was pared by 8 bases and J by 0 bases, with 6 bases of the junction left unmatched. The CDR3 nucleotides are TGTGCCAGCGCTACCGGGACAGGGGGCTCCTACGAGCAGTACTTC. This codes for CASATGTGGSYEQYF.

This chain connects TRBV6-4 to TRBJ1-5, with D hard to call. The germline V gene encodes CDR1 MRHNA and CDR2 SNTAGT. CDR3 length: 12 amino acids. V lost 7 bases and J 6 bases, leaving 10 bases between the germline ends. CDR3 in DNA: TGTGCCAGCACCCTAGCAGGTCAGCCCCAGCATTTT. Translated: CASTLAGQPQHF.

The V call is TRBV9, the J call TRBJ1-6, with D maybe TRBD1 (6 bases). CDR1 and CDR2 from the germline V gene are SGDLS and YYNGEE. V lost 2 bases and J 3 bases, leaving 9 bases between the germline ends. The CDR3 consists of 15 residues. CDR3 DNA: TGTGCCAGCAGCGTGTCAGGGGTCTATAATTCACCCCTCCACTTT. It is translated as CASSVSGVYNSPLHF. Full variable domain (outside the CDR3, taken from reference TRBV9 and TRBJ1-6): DSGVTQTPKHLITATGQRVTLRCSPRSGDLSVYWYQQSLDQGLQFLIQYYNGEERAKGNILERFSAQQFPDLHSELNLSSLELGDSALYFCASSVSGVYNSPLHFGNGTRLTVT.

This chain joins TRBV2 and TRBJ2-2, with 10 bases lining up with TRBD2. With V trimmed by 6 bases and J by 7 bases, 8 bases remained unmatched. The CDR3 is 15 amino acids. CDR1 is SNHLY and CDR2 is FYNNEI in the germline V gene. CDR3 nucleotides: TGTGCCAGCAGGGCCGAGGGGACTAGCGTCGGGGAGCTGTTTTTT. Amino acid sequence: CASRAEGTSVGELFF.

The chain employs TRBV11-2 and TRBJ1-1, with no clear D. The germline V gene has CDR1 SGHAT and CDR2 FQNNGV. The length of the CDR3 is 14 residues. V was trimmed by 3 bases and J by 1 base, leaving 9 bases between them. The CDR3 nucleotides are TGTGCCAGCAGCTTTCAGGCAAAGAACACTGAAGCTTTCTTT. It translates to CASSFQAKNTEAFF.

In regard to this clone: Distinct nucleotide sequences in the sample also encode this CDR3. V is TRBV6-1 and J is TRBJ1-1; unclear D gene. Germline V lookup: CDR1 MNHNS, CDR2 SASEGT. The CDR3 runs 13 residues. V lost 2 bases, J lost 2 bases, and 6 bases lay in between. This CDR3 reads CASSERGNTEAFF. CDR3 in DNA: TGTGCCAGCAGTGAAAGAGGTAACACTGAAGCTTTCTTT.

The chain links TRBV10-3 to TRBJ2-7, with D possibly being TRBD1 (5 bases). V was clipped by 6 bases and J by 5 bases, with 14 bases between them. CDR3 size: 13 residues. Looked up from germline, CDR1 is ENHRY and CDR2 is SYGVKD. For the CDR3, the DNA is TGTGCCATCAGGGGGCCGCCCGGCGACGAGCAGTACTTC. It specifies CAIRGPPGDEQYF.

The CDR3 spells CASSVLTEGGQYF. The CDR3 DNA reads as TGTGCCAGCAGCGTATTAACGGAGGGTGGCCAGTACTTC. This chain links TRBV9 with TRBJ2-5, with D possibly matching TRBD2 (6 bases). Trimming left V 1 base short and J 10 bases short, with 14 bases between. The CDR3 is 13 residues long. Germline values: CDR1 SGDLS, CDR2 YYNGEE.

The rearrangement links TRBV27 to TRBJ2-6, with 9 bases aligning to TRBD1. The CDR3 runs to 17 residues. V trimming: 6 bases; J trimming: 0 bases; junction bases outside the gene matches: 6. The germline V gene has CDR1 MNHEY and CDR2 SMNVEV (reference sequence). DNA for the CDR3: TGTGCCAGCAGGAACAGGGGGCGTTTCTCTGGGGCCAACGTCCTGACTTTC. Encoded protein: CASRNRGRFSGANVLTF.

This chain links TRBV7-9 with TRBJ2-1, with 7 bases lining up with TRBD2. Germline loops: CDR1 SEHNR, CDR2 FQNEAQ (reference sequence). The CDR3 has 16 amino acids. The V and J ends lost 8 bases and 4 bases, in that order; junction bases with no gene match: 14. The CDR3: CASRASTTGGYNEQFF. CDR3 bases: TGTGCCAGCCGAGCGTCCACGACGGGGGGATACAATGAGCAGTTCTTC.

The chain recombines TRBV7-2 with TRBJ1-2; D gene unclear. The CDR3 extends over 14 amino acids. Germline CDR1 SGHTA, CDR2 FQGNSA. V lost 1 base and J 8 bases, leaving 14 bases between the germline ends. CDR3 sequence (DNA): TGTGCCAGCAGCTTAGATCATCCCATGTCCGGCTACACCTTC. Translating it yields CASSLDHPMSGYTF.

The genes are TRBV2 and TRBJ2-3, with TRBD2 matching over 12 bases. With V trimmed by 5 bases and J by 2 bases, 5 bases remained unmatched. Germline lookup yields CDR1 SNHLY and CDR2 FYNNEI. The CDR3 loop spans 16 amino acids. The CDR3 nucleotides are TGTGCCAGCAGTCCCACTAGCGGGGGGACCACAGATACGCAGTATTTT. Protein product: CASSPTSGGTTDTQYF.

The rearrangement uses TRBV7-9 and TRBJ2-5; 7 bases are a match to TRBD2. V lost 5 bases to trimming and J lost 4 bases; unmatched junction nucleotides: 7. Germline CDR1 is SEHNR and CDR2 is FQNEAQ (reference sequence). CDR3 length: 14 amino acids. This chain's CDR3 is CASSLTSYPETQYF. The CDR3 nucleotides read TGTGCCAGCAGCCTGACTAGCTACCCAGAGACCCAGTACTTC.

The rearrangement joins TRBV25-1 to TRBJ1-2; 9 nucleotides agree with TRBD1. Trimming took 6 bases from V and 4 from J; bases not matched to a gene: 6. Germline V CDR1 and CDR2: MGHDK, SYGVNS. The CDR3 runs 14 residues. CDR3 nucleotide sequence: TGTGCCAGCAGCTACAGGGGGCGCGGCTATGGCTACACCTTC. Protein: CASSYRGRGYGYTF.

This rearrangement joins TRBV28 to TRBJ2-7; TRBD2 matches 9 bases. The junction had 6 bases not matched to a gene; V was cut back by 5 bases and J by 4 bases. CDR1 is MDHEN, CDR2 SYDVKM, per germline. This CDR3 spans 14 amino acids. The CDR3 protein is CASSRLAGYYEQYF. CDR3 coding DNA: TGTGCCAGCAGTAGGCTAGCGGGATATTACGAGCAGTACTTC.

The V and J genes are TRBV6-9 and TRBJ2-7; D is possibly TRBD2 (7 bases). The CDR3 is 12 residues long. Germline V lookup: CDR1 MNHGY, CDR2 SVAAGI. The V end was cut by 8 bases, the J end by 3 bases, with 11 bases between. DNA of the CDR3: TGTGCCAGCGCCGGGGGGCACTACGAGCAGTACTTC. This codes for CASAGGHYEQYF.

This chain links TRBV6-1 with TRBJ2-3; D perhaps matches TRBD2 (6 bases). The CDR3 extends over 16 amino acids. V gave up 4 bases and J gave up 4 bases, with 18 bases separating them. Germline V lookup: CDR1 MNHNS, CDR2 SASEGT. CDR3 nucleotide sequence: TGTGCCAGCAGTGCTCGGGGAGGTAGAGGGGCAGATACGCAGTATTTT. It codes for CASSARGGRGADTQYF.

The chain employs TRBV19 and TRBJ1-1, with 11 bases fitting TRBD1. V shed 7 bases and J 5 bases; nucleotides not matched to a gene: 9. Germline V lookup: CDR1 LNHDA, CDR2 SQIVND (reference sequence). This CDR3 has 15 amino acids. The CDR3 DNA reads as TGTGCCAGTAACCGGGACAGGGGGGAGAGGACTGAAGCTTTCTTT. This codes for CASNRDRGERTEAFF.

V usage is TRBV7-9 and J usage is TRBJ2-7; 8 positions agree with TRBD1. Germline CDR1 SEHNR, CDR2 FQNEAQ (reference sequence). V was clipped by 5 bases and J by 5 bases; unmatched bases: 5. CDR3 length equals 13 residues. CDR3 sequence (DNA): TGTGCCAGCAGCCGGACAGGGTCCCACGAGCAGTACTTC. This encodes CASSRTGSHEQYF.

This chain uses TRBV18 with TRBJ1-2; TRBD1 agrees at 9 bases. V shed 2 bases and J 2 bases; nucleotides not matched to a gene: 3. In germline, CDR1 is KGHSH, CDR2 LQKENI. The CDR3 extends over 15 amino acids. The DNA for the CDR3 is TGTGCCAGCTCACCAGTTGGGACAGGGAACTATGGCTACACCTTC. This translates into CASSPVGTGNYGYTF.

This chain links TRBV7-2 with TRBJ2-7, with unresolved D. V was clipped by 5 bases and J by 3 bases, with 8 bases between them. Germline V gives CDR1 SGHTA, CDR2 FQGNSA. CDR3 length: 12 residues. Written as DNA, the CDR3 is TGTGCCAGCAGCCGCGTAGTCTACGAGCAGTACTTC. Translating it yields CASSRVVYEQYF.

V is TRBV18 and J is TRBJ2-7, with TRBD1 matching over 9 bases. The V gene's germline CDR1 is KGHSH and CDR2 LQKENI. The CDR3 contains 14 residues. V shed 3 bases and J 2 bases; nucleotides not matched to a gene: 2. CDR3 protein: CASSPGTGTYEQYF. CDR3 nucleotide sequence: TGTGCCAGCTCACCTGGGACAGGGACCTACGAGCAGTACTTC.

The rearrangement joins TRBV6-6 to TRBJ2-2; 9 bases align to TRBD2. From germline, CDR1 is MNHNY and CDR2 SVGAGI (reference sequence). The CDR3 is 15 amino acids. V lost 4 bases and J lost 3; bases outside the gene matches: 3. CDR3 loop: CASSLAGAYTGELFF. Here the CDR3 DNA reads TGTGCCAGCAGTTTAGCGGGGGCCTACACCGGGGAGCTGTTTTTT.

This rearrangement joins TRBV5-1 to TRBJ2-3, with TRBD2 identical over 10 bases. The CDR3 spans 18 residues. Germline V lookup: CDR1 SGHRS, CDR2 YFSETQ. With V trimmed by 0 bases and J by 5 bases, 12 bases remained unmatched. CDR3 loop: CASSLALAGAGRVDTQYF. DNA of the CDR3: TGCGCCAGCAGCTTGGCTCTAGCGGGAGCCGGTCGGGTAGATACGCAGTATTTT.

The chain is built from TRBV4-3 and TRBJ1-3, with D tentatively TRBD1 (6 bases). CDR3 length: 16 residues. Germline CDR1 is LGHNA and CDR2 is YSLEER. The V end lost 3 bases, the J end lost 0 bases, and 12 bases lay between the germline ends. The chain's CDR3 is CASSQQGLSSGNTIYF. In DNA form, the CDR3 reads TGCGCCAGCAGCCAGCAGGGGCTAAGCTCTGGAAACACCATATATTTT.

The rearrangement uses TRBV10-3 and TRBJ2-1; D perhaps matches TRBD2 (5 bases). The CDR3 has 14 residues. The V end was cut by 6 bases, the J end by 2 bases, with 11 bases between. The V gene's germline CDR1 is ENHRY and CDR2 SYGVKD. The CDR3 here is CAIRKGSPYNEQFF. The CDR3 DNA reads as TGTGCCATCAGGAAAGGGAGTCCCTACAATGAGCAGTTCTTC.

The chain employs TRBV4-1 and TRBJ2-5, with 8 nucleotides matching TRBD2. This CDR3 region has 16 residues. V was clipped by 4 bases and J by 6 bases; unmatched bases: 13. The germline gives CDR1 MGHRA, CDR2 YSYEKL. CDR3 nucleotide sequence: TGCGCCAGCAGCCGAAATGAAGATAGCGGGATGAAGACCCAGTACTTC. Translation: CASSRNEDSGMKTQYF.

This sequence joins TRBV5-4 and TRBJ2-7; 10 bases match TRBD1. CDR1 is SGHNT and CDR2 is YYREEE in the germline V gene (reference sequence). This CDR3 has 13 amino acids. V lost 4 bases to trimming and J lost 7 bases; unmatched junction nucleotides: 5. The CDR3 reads CASSLVGQGEQYF. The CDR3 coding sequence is TGTGCCAGCAGCCTTGTGGGACAGGGGGAGCAGTACTTC.

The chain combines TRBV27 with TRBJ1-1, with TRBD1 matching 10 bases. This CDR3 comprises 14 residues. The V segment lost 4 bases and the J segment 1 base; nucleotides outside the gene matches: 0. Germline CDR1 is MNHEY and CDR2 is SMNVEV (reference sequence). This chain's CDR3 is CASSWTGGNTEAFF. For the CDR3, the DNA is TGTGCCAGCAGTTGGACAGGGGGGAACACTGAAGCTTTCTTT.

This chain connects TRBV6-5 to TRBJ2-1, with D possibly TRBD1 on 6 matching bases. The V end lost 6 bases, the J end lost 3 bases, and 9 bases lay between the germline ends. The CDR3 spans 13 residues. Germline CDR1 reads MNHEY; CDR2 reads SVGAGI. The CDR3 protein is CASSLGHYNEQFF. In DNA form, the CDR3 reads TGTGCCAGCAGCCTGGGACACTACAATGAGCAGTTCTTC.

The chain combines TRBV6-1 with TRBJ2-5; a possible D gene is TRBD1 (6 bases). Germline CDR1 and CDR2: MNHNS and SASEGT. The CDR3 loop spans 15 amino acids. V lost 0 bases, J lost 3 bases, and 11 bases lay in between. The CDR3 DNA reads TGTGCCAGCAGTGAAGCGGGGGCCGGGGAAGAGACCCAGTACTTC. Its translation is CASSEAGAGEETQYF.